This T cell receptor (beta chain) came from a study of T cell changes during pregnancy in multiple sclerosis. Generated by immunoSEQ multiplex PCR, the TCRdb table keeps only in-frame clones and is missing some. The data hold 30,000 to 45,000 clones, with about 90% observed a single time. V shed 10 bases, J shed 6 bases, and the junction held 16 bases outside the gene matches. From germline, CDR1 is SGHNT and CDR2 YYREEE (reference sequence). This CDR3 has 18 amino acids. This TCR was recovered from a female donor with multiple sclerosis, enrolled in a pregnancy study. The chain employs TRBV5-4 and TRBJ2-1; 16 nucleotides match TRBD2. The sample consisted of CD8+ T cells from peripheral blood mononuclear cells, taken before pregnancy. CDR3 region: CARGGRGLAGGTPNEQFF. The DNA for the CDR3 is TGTGCCCGAGGGGGGAGGGGACTAGCGGGAGGGACACCCAATGAGCAGTTCTTC.